The T cell receptor (beta chain) described here comes from a study of T cells after yellow fever vaccination. Study in general: Each low-cell-number fraction was prepared by means of SMART-Seq v4 Ultra Low Input.

V was cut by 2 bases and J by 5 bases, with 15 bases left in between. CDR3 length: 16 amino acids. Germline V lookup: CDR1 KGHSH, CDR2 LQKENI. TCRdb re-analysed the 5' RACE reads in MiXCR, keeping a single row per CDR3 protein. The sample includes under 200,000 distinct CDR3 sequences, around 7.3% seen only once; the top ten take 2.5%. This clonotype was seen more than once but under ten times. The rearrangement uses TRBV18 and TRBJ1-4, with D hard to call. The sequence came from a man aged 18 to 30 who received the YFV17D yellow fever vaccine. The specimen comprised CD4+ T cells sorted from PBMCs, sampled about 5 days after the first yellow fever vaccination. CDR3 DNA: TGTGCCAGCTCACCAGGTAGTTCCGCTCAGAATGAAAAACTGTTTTTT. This gives the protein CASSPGSSAQNEKLFF.